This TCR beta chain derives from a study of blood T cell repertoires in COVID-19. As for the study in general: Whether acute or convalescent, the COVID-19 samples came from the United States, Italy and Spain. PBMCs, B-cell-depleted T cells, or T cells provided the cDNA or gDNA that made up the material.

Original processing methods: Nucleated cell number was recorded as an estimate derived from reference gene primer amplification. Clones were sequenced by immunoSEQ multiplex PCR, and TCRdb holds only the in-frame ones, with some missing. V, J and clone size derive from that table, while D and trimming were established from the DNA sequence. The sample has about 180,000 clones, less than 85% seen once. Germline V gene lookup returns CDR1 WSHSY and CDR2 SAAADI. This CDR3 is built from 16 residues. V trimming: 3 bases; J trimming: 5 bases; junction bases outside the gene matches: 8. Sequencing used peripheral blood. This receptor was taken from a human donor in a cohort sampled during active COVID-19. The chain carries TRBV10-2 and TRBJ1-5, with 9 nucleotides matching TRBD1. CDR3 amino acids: CASSEPTGGNYQPQHF. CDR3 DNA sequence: TGCGCCAGCAGTGAACCAACAGGGGGCAATTATCAGCCCCAGCATTTT.